A selection of T cell receptor beta chains follows, all from one sample in a study of cytotoxic CD8 clonotypes in ibrutinib-treated CLL. The protocol was immunoSEQ multiplex PCR, while the TCRdb copy is restricted to in-frame clones and leaves out a portion. This sample has some 200,000 clones, with around 70% found just once. This material consisted of PBMCs, taken after 12 months of ibrutinib treatment. The receptor source for this set is a human donor with chronic lymphocytic leukemia. Both conserved end residues are part of each CDR3. Fields, in order: J gene, D gene, clone size, V gene, CDR3 DNA, CDR3 protein. A D gene is named only where the DNA matches it firmly. Size is omitted from some rows. Given values are once, few, many or a class for expanded clones.

j_gene: TRBJ2-7
d_gene: TRBD2
abundance: few
v_gene: TRBV27
CDR3nt: TGTGCCAGCACCGAGTGGACTAGCGGGAGCCACGAGCAGTACTTC
CDR3aa: CASTEWTSGSHEQYF

j_gene: TRBJ1-5
d_gene: TRBD1
abundance: -
v_gene: TRBV10-3
CDR3nt: TGTGCCATACAGGGGGCCGATCAGCCCCAGCATTTT
CDR3aa: CAIQGADQPQHF

j_gene: TRBJ1-4
d_gene: -
abundance: -
v_gene: TRBV6-5
CDR3nt: TGTGCCAGCAGTTACAGGCAGGGCGGTGAAAAACTGTTTTTT
CDR3aa: CASSYRQGGEKLFF

j_gene: TRBJ1-2
d_gene: -
abundance: -
v_gene: TRBV6-5
CDR3nt: TGTGCCAGCAGTTACTCGATAGTAATTGACTATGGCTACACCTTC
CDR3aa: CASSYSIVIDYGYTF

j_gene: TRBJ1-3
d_gene: -
abundance: -
v_gene: TRBV30
CDR3nt: TGTGCCTGGAGCGGTACAGAGACCGGAAACACCATATATTTT
CDR3aa: CAWSGTETGNTIYF

j_gene: TRBJ2-5
d_gene: TRBD1
abundance: -
v_gene: TRBV6-1
CDR3nt: TGTGCCAGCAGTCGCCGGGACAGGGCAGAGACCCAGTACTTC
CDR3aa: CASSRRDRAETQYF

j_gene: TRBJ1-1
d_gene: -
abundance: once
v_gene: TRBV29-1
CDR3nt: TGCAGCGTTGGCAACAGGAACACTGAAGCTTTCTTT
CDR3aa: CSVGNRNTEAFF

j_gene: TRBJ1-1
d_gene: -
abundance: -
v_gene: TRBV30
CDR3nt: TGTGCCTGGAGTGTAGGGGGGTCCGGAGCTGAAGCTTTCTTT
CDR3aa: CAWSVGGSGAEAFF

j_gene: TRBJ1-2
d_gene: -
abundance: few
v_gene: TRBV28
CDR3nt: TGTGCCAGCAGTTCTGGGGGTGCTAACTATGGCTACACCTTC
CDR3aa: CASSSGGANYGYTF

j_gene: TRBJ2-7
d_gene: -
abundance: -
v_gene: TRBV14
CDR3nt: TGTGCCAGCAGCCACGGCGGGTCGGGATACGAGCAGTACTTC
CDR3aa: CASSHGGSGYEQYF

j_gene: TRBJ2-2
d_gene: TRBD2
abundance: -
v_gene: TRBV7-2
CDR3nt: TGTGCCAGCAGCTCCCCGGGACTAGCGAACACCGGGGAGCTGTTTTTT
CDR3aa: CASSSPGLANTGELFF

j_gene: TRBJ1-1
d_gene: -
abundance: -
v_gene: TRBV2
CDR3nt: TGTGCCAGCAGGGCGGGGCACGGCGGGGACACTGAAGCTTTCTTT
CDR3aa: CASRAGHGGDTEAFF

j_gene: TRBJ1-4
d_gene: TRBD1
abundance: -
v_gene: TRBV25-1
CDR3nt: TGTGCCAGCAGTGGAGGACAGGGGTTAGGTGAAAAACTGTTTTTT
CDR3aa: CASSGGQGLGEKLFF

j_gene: TRBJ1-6
d_gene: -
abundance: -
v_gene: TRBV10-1
CDR3nt: TGCGCCAGCACCAAAACCCCCCGCGGCAGCTCCTATAATTCACCCCTCCACTTT
CDR3aa: CASTKTPRGSSYNSPLHF

j_gene: TRBJ1-4
d_gene: -
abundance: -
v_gene: TRBV7-9
CDR3nt: TGTGCCAGCAGCTCCGGGGGCCTAACTAATGAAAAACTGTTTTTT
CDR3aa: CASSSGGLTNEKLFF

j_gene: TRBJ1-2
d_gene: -
abundance: -
v_gene: TRBV20-1
CDR3nt: TGCAGTGCTACAGCCCCTGGGGGCTACACCTTC
CDR3aa: CSATAPGGYTF

j_gene: TRBJ2-2
d_gene: -
abundance: -
v_gene: TRBV28
CDR3nt: TGTGCCACCGTCTCCCTAGGGGCGGGAAAAGGCACCGGGGAGCTGTTTTTT
CDR3aa: CATVSLGAGKGTGELFF

j_gene: TRBJ2-7
d_gene: -
abundance: -
v_gene: TRBV6-5
CDR3nt: TGTGCCAGCAGTGCCTCAGTAGGCGAGCAGTACTTC
CDR3aa: CASSASVGEQYF

j_gene: TRBJ1-4
d_gene: TRBD1
abundance: -
v_gene: TRBV2
CDR3nt: TGTGCCAGCAGTCTCGACAGGGGTAGTGAAAAACTGTTTTTT
CDR3aa: CASSLDRGSEKLFF

j_gene: TRBJ2-7
d_gene: -
abundance: -
v_gene: TRBV20-1
CDR3nt: TGCAGTGCTAGACAGGGATACGAGCAGTACTTC
CDR3aa: CSARQGYEQYF

j_gene: TRBJ2-2
d_gene: -
abundance: -
v_gene: TRBV4-2
CDR3nt: TGTGCCAGCAGCCAAGATATCGGGAGAAGGGCCGGGGAGCTGTTTTTT
CDR3aa: CASSQDIGRRAGELFF

j_gene: TRBJ1-1
d_gene: TRBD1
abundance: -
v_gene: TRBV2
CDR3nt: TGTGCCAGCAGTCCACAGGGGGCGGGGTACACTGAAGCTTTCTTT
CDR3aa: CASSPQGAGYTEAFF

j_gene: TRBJ1-1
d_gene: -
abundance: -
v_gene: TRBV9
CDR3nt: TGTGCCAGCAGCGTACAGTCGGGGTTCACTGAAGCTTTCTTT
CDR3aa: CASSVQSGFTEAFF

j_gene: TRBJ1-1
d_gene: -
abundance: -
v_gene: TRBV6-6
CDR3nt: TGTGCCAGCAGAGGGCCAGGACGGGAAGCTTTCTTT
CDR3aa: CASRGPGREAFF

j_gene: TRBJ2-1
d_gene: -
abundance: -
v_gene: TRBV7-2
CDR3nt: TGTGCCAGCAGCTTAGAGGTGGGGCCCTACAATGAGCAGTTCTTC
CDR3aa: CASSLEVGPYNEQFF

j_gene: TRBJ2-7
d_gene: TRBD2
abundance: -
v_gene: TRBV7-9
CDR3nt: TGTGCCAGCAGATCTCCCCACACTAGCGGGTACGAGCAGTACTTC
CDR3aa: CASRSPHTSGYEQYF

j_gene: TRBJ1-5
d_gene: -
abundance: -
v_gene: TRBV29-1
CDR3nt: TGCAGCGTCTCCGGGGGATCGGGCAATCAGCCCCAGCATTTT
CDR3aa: CSVSGGSGNQPQHF

j_gene: TRBJ1-4
d_gene: -
abundance: -
v_gene: TRBV28
CDR3nt: TGTGCCAGCAGCACGGTTGGAGGGGCAACTAATGAAAAACTGTTTTTT
CDR3aa: CASSTVGGATNEKLFF

j_gene: TRBJ2-1
d_gene: -
abundance: few
v_gene: TRBV18
CDR3nt: TGTGCCAGCTCACGGGGCAATGAGCAGTTCTTC
CDR3aa: CASSRGNEQFF

j_gene: TRBJ1-2
d_gene: -
abundance: -
v_gene: TRBV7-9
CDR3nt: TGTGCCAGCAGCTACCGCAGGGAGGCCAACTATGGCTACACCTTC
CDR3aa: CASSYRREANYGYTF

j_gene: TRBJ1-2
d_gene: -
abundance: few
v_gene: TRBV13
CDR3nt: TGTGCCAGCAGCTTCCGGACAATTATGGACTATGGCTACACCTTC
CDR3aa: CASSFRTIMDYGYTF

j_gene: TRBJ1-1
d_gene: -
abundance: -
v_gene: TRBV28
CDR3nt: TGTGCCAGCAGACTGGAGAGCTTT
CDR3aa: CASRLESF

j_gene: TRBJ2-7
d_gene: TRBD2
abundance: -
v_gene: TRBV5-1
CDR3nt: TGCGCCAGCAGCCCGGGCCTACTAGCGGGAGGCTCCTCCTACGAGCAGTACTTC
CDR3aa: CASSPGLLAGGSSYEQYF

j_gene: TRBJ1-2
d_gene: -
abundance: once
v_gene: TRBV27
CDR3nt: TGTGCCAGCAGTTTATTTGGGGTGGGCTATGGCTACACCTTC
CDR3aa: CASSLFGVGYGYTF

j_gene: TRBJ1-1
d_gene: -
abundance: few
v_gene: TRBV27
CDR3nt: TGTGCCAGCAGTTTATCTCCGGGGGCTGAAGCTTTCTTT
CDR3aa: CASSLSPGAEAFF

j_gene: TRBJ1-2
d_gene: TRBD1
abundance: -
v_gene: TRBV7-2
CDR3nt: TGTGCCAGCAGCTTGGTGGACAGGGCCTATGGCTACACCTTC
CDR3aa: CASSLVDRAYGYTF

j_gene: TRBJ1-2
d_gene: -
abundance: -
v_gene: TRBV29-1
CDR3nt: TGCAGCGGGGGCGAGAGACGGTATGGCTACACCTTC
CDR3aa: CSGGERRYGYTF

j_gene: TRBJ1-2
d_gene: TRBD1
abundance: -
v_gene: TRBV5-4
CDR3nt: TGTGCCAGCAGCTTGTTGGGGCAGGGGGAGAAGGAGGGCTACACCTTC
CDR3aa: CASSLLGQGEKEGYTF

j_gene: TRBJ1-4
d_gene: -
abundance: -
v_gene: TRBV9
CDR3nt: TGTGCCAGCAGCCGAGGCCGGGGTGTGGGTGAAAAACTGTTTTTT
CDR3aa: CASSRGRGVGEKLFF

j_gene: TRBJ2-5
d_gene: -
abundance: -
v_gene: TRBV11-2
CDR3nt: TGTGCCAGCAGCTTAGTCCCCTCAGGGGGAGGTGGGGAGACCCAGTACTTC
CDR3aa: CASSLVPSGGGGETQYF